Shown below are 30 T cell receptor beta chains from a single sample sequenced in a study of blood T cell repertoires in COVID-19. The data were produced by immunoSEQ multiplex PCR, yet TCRdb's version contains in-frame clones alone and is incomplete. The sample carries about 130,000 clones, around 83% recorded once. The specimen sequenced was peripheral blood. The receptors here all came from a woman older than 75 with acute or convalescent COVID-19.

In this sample, this clone turned up a few times. The V gene is TRBV29-1, the J gene TRBJ2-5, with TRBD1 as a possible D gene (6 bases). The CDR3 covers 12 residues. V lost 4 bases and J 5 bases, leaving 11 bases between the germline ends. Germline assignment: CDR1 SQVTM and CDR2 ANQGSEA. CDR3 DNA: TGCAGCGTTGTAGGGGGACCGGAGACCCAGTACTTC. This sequence encodes CSVVGGPETQYF.

The CDR3 loop is CASSSGQGGNTEAFF. CDR3 coding DNA: TGCGCCAGCAGCTCGGGACAGGGCGGAAACACTGAAGCTTTCTTT. The V and J genes are TRBV5-1 and TRBJ1-1; 9 bases match TRBD1. In germline, CDR1 is SGHRS, CDR2 YFSETQ. The CDR3 has 15 amino acids. J gave up 2 bases and V 3 bases, and 5 bases lay outside the gene matches.

The chain carries TRBV10-2 and TRBJ1-4; 9 nucleotides align to TRBD1. Trimming took 9 bases from V and 5 from J; bases not matched to a gene: 10. Germline CDR1 reads WSHSY; CDR2 reads SAAADI. This CDR3 comprises 15 residues. CDR3 sequence (DNA): TGCGCCAGACAACCGCCCGGGACAGGGAATGAAAAACTGTTTTTT. It specifies CARQPPGTGNEKLFF.

The V gene is TRBV19, the J gene TRBJ1-1; D might be TRBD1 (5 bases). Trimming removed 7 bases from V and 4 bases from J, with 13 bases in between. The CDR3 runs to 13 residues. CDR1 LNHDA and CDR2 SQIVND come from the germline V gene (reference sequence). The CDR3 DNA reads as TGTGCCAGTACCACCTCAGGGTCCACTGAAGCTTTCTTT. This sequence encodes CASTTSGSTEAFF.

J is TRBJ1-2 and V is TRBV7-2; the D gene is possibly TRBD1 (5 bases). The V gene lost 2 bases and the J gene lost 8 bases, with 15 bases spanning the gap. This CDR3 contains 14 residues. Germline CDR1 is SGHTA and CDR2 is FQGNSA. CDR3: CASSLNPGKGGYTF. The CDR3 DNA reads as TGTGCCAGCAGCTTAAATCCAGGGAAGGGAGGCTACACCTTC.

The CDR3 sequence is CASRSILGNTIYF. The CDR3 DNA reads as TGCGCCAGCAGGAGTATCTTGGGAAACACCATATATTTT. This chain joins TRBV5-1 and TRBJ1-3; D uncertain. Germline CDR1 and CDR2: SGHRS and YFSETQ. The CDR3 extends over 13 amino acids. V was pared by 5 bases and J by 4 bases, with 10 bases between. Complete variable domain (other parts from reference TRBV5-1 and TRBJ1-3): KAGVTQTPRYLIKTRGQQVTLSCSPISGHRSVSWYQQTPGQGLQFLFEYFSETQRNKGNFPGRFSGRQFSNSRSEMNVSTLELGDSALYLCASRSILGNTIYFGEGSWLTVV.

This chain links TRBV10-3 with TRBJ1-4; 8 nucleotides align to TRBD1. Germline trimming cut 6 bases from V and 7 bases from J; bases unmatched to any gene: 7. The CDR3 contains 14 residues. Germline V gene data show CDR1 as ENHRY and CDR2 as SYGVKD. CDR3 in DNA: TGTGCCATCAGATCAGGACAGGGTACTGAAAAACTGTTTTTT. It yields the protein CAIRSGQGTEKLFF.

The chain links TRBV6-2 or TRBV6-3 to TRBJ2-3, with D possibly TRBD2 on 5 matching bases. With 0 bases removed from V and 8 bases from J, the gap between germline ends came to 12 bases. The CDR3 spans 14 residues. The germline gives CDR1 MNHEY, CDR2 SVGEGT. The CDR3 region has the DNA TGTGCCAGCAGTTACTCGTTTAGCGCTCCTACGCAGTATTTT. Translation gives CASSYSFSAPTQYF.

This clone was found a few times. The V call is TRBV10-3, the J call TRBJ1-6; 9 positions match TRBD1. The CDR3 spans 13 residues. Unmatched junction bases numbered 6, after V lost 7 bases and J lost 11 bases. Per the germline V gene, CDR1 is ENHRY and CDR2 is SYGVKD. CDR3 sequence: CAITRQGGAPLHF. The DNA for the CDR3 is TGTGCCATCACAAGACAGGGGGGTGCACCCCTCCACTTT.

This chain connects TRBV6-5 to TRBJ2-1; 11 bases map to TRBD2. CDR3 length: 13 amino acids. V was pared by 9 bases and J by 11 bases, with 9 bases of the junction left unmatched. The germline V gene has CDR1 MNHEY and CDR2 SVGAGI. The CDR3 DNA reads as TGTGCCAGTGCAATAGCGGGGGGGAATAAGCAGTTCTTC. Residues: CASAIAGGNKQFF.

V and J are TRBV7-2 and TRBJ1-6; 7 bases line up with TRBD1. The ends lost 1 base at V and 9 bases at J; junction bases unmatched: 9. This CDR3 region has 16 residues. CDR1 is SGHTA, CDR2 FQGNSA, per germline. CDR3 nucleotide sequence: TGTGCCAGCAGCTTAGGCTCGGCACAGGGGAGTTCACCCCTCCACTTT. Translated: CASSLGSAQGSSPLHF.

This clone was seen a single time. The gene calls are TRBV5-1 and TRBJ1-4; 11 bases map to TRBD1. Germline CDR1 SGHRS, CDR2 YFSETQ. After removal of 4 bases from V and 11 bases from J, the junction contained 10 bases not matched to a gene. The CDR3 sequence is 15 residues long. The CDR3 coding sequence is TGCGCCAGCAGCCCTCCGGGACAGGGGGTTTTTAAACTGTTTTTT. Its translation: CASSPPGQGVFKLFF. Full variable domain (outside the CDR3, taken from reference TRBV5-1 and TRBJ1-4): KAGVTQTPRYLIKTRGQQVTLSCSPISGHRSVSWYQQTPGQGLQFLFEYFSETQRNKGNFPGRFSGRQFSNSRSEMNVSTLELGDSALYLCASSPPGQGVFKLFFGSGTQLSVL.

The chain combines TRBV27 with TRBJ2-5; 11 bases are a match to TRBD2. The trim removed 5 bases at V and 5 bases at J, leaving 4 bases unmatched. This CDR3 has 14 residues. From germline, CDR1 is MNHEY and CDR2 SMNVEV (reference sequence). CDR3 amino acids: CASSRLAGRETQYF. The CDR3 region has the DNA TGTGCCAGCAGTCGACTAGCGGGGAGGGAGACCCAGTACTTC.

The V gene is TRBV6-5, the J gene TRBJ2-7, with D tentatively TRBD1 (6 bases). This CDR3 is 13 amino acids long. Germline V gene lookup returns CDR1 MNHEY and CDR2 SVGAGI. Between the trimmed V and J ends, which lost 6 bases and 5 bases, there was a span of 14 bases. CDR3 DNA: TGTGCCAGCAGACTGCGCAGGGGCGACGAGCAGTACTTC. Translation: CASRLRRGDEQYF.

The chain carries TRBV19 and TRBJ1-6; TRBD1 matches at 9 bases. The CDR3 is 15 residues long. CDR1 LNHDA and CDR2 SQIVND come from the germline V gene (reference sequence). The trim removed 5 bases at V and 7 bases at J, leaving 6 bases unmatched. The CDR3 protein is CASSFDRGNNSPLHF. In DNA, the CDR3 is TGTGCCAGTAGTTTTGACAGGGGGAACAATTCACCCCTCCACTTT.

The genes are TRBV2 and TRBJ1-2; 8 bases match TRBD1. In germline, CDR1 is SNHLY, CDR2 FYNNEI. This CDR3 spans 14 amino acids. The ends lost 6 bases at V and 4 bases at J; junction bases unmatched: 7. The CDR3 here is CASRGQGLTYGYTF. CDR3 DNA: TGTGCCAGCAGAGGACAGGGCTTGACCTATGGCTACACCTTC.

The chain joins TRBV7-3 to TRBJ1-1; D remains ambiguous. V was shortened by 5 bases and J by 0 bases, with 7 bases between the two germline ends. This CDR3 comprises 13 residues. Germline V lookup: CDR1 SGHTA, CDR2 FQGTGA. The CDR3 nucleotides read TGTGCCAGCAGCCCATCTATGAACACTGAAGCTTTCTTT. Amino acids: CASSPSMNTEAFF.

The genes are TRBV5-1 and TRBJ2-1, with TRBD2 identical over 9 bases. Germline lookup yields CDR1 SGHRS and CDR2 YFSETQ. V was pared by 2 bases and J by 0 bases, with 3 bases of the junction left unmatched. This CDR3 is built from 16 residues. The CDR3 region is CASSFRSGGSYNEQFF. In nucleotides, the CDR3 is TGCGCCAGCAGCTTTCGTAGCGGGGGCTCCTACAATGAGCAGTTCTTC.

The chain is built from TRBV20-1 and TRBJ1-1; D is ambiguous. The V gene lost 5 bases and the J gene lost 6 bases, with 10 bases spanning the gap. CDR1 is DFQATT and CDR2 is SNEGSKA in the germline V gene (reference sequence). This CDR3 is 11 amino acids long. The DNA of the CDR3 is TGCAGTGCTGAGGGCCAGGCTGAAGCTTTCTTT. Its protein is CSAEGQAEAFF.

The V and J genes are TRBV13 and TRBJ2-2, with 10 bases identical to TRBD2. This CDR3 contains 18 residues. Germline-derived CDR1 and CDR2 are PRHDT and FYEKMQ (reference sequence). Trimming at V came to 2 bases and at J to 6 bases, leaving 12 bases not matched to a gene. Here the CDR3 reads CASSLPRRAGGHPGELFF. Written as DNA, the CDR3 is TGTGCCAGCAGCTTACCGCGTCGAGCGGGGGGGCACCCCGGGGAGCTGTTTTTT.

The chain joins TRBV6-5 to TRBJ2-1, with 9 bases identical to TRBD2. The V and J ends lost 8 bases and 2 bases, in that order; junction bases with no gene match: 1. Germline CDR1 reads MNHEY; CDR2 reads SVGAGI. The CDR3 extends over 13 amino acids. The CDR3 nucleotides are TGTGCCAGCGCGGGGGGGGCCTACAATGAGCAGTTCTTC. Translated: CASAGGAYNEQFF.

CDR3 bases: TGTGCCTGGCAACAGACGAACACTGAAGCTTTCTTT. It codes for CAWQQTNTEAFF. This chain links TRBV30 with TRBJ1-1; no firm D call. The ends were cut back, 5 bases at V and 1 base at J, with 8 bases in the middle. Germline V lookup: CDR1 GTSNPN, CDR2 SVGIG (reference sequence). There are 12 residues in the CDR3.

This clone showed up just a few times. The chain has TRBV10-3 and TRBJ2-1; D gene unclear. V shed 7 bases and J shed 9 bases, with 10 bases lying between them. CDR3 length: 11 amino acids. Germline-derived CDR1 and CDR2 are ENHRY and SYGVKD. The CDR3 sequence is CAIKDIGEQFF. The CDR3 DNA is TGTGCCATCAAAGACATTGGTGAGCAGTTCTTC.

This clone was seen a single time. This chain connects TRBV19 to TRBJ1-2, with 10 bases that match TRBD1. V lost 5 bases to trimming and J lost 5 bases; unmatched junction nucleotides: 14. Germline assignment: CDR1 LNHDA and CDR2 SQIVND (reference sequence). The CDR3 is 17 residues long. The DNA of the CDR3 is TGTGCCAGTAGTCCAACGAGGCTCGGACAGGGGGGTTATGGCTACACCTTC. It yields the protein CASSPTRLGQGGYGYTF.

The CDR3 nucleotides are TGTGCCAGCAGTTTGATAGCTGTGGAGCCCCAGCATTTT. This sequence encodes CASSLIAVEPQHF. This chain connects TRBV6-2 or TRBV6-3 to TRBJ1-5; D uncertain. The ends were cut back, 4 bases at V and 8 bases at J, with 12 bases in the middle. Germline CDR1 is MNHEY and CDR2 is SVGEGT. This CDR3 has 13 residues.

V gene TRBV2 combines with J gene TRBJ2-1, with D possibly TRBD1 on 6 matching bases. The length of the CDR3 is 14 residues. The germline V gene has CDR1 SNHLY and CDR2 FYNNEI. V was cut by 10 bases and J by 0 bases, with 13 bases left in between. The CDR3 sequence: CAMGEDSSYNEQFF. For the CDR3, the DNA is TGTGCCATGGGTGAGGACAGCTCCTACAATGAGCAGTTCTTC.

The chain recombines TRBV7-9 with TRBJ2-5; TRBD2 matches 14 bases. Germline CDR1 SEHNR, CDR2 FQNEAQ (reference sequence). The CDR3 loop spans 18 amino acids. V lost 3 bases and J lost 4; bases outside the gene matches: 10. This chain's CDR3 is CASSFPMMGLAGVETQYF. Here the CDR3 DNA reads TGTGCCAGCAGCTTTCCTATGATGGGACTAGCGGGGGTAGAGACCCAGTACTTC.

V usage is TRBV6-5 and J usage is TRBJ2-2; D not certain. This CDR3 is built from 16 residues. V dropped 4 bases and J dropped 6 bases, with 18 bases sitting between them. The germline CDR1 and CDR2 sequences are MNHEY and SVGAGI. The CDR3 DNA reads TGTGCCAGCAGTTCCGAGACTTCACCGTGGCCCGGGGAGCTGTTTTTT. This codes for CASSSETSPWPGELFF.

The rearrangement uses TRBV6-5 and TRBJ1-2; D possibly corresponds to TRBD1 (5 bases). The CDR3 spans 13 residues. Deletions cut 4 bases from V and 0 bases from J, with 6 bases between. Germline loops: CDR1 MNHEY, CDR2 SVGAGI. CDR3 sequence reads: CASSLTANYGYTF. In nucleotides, the CDR3 is TGTGCCAGCAGTTTGACAGCTAACTATGGCTACACCTTC.

The CDR3 coding sequence is TGTGCCAGCAGCTCTGGGGGGGCTCGGCACAATGAGCAGTTCTTC. It codes for CASSSGGARHNEQFF. V and J are TRBV7-6 and TRBJ2-1, with a tentative D call TRBD2 (7 bases). The V gene's germline CDR1 is SGHVS and CDR2 FNYEAQ. V lost 4 bases, J lost 5 bases, and 15 bases lay in between. CDR3 length equals 15 residues.